This TCR beta chain is from a study of control samples from healthy donors and cancer patients. The assay was immunoSEQ multiplex PCR, and TCRdb's table has in-frame clones only and misses some. The sample contains about 120,000 clones, about 94% of which appear only once. The CDR3 sequence is 12 residues long. Germline-derived CDR1 and CDR2 are MDHEN and SYDVKM. Trimming took 10 bases from V and 2 from J, leaving 12 bases between them. The gene calls are TRBV28 and TRBJ2-7; D might be TRBD2 (5 bases). The source material was blood. The TCR sequence derives from a man aged 25 to 40 in good health. Here the CDR3 reads CATRVGTYEQYF. The DNA of the CDR3 is TGTGCCACCCGGGTCGGGACCTACGAGCAGTACTTC.